This is a list of T cell receptor beta chains from one sample in a study of tumor and adjacent non-tumor tissue in lung cancer. A single record per CDR3 protein comes from TCRdb applying MiXCR to the multiplex PCR reads. The sample shows about 100,000 distinct CDR3 sequences, 55% to 65% of them seen only once. Sequencing input: distant non-tumor lung tissue. The receptors come from a man younger than 45 with non-small cell lung cancer. Both conserved end residues are part of each CDR3. A D gene is named only where the DNA matches it firmly. The size of a clone is reported for some rows only, either as once, few or many, or as a class for expanded clones.

CDR3nt: TGTGTCAGCAGCTTAAGGTGGGGGGGGGATGAGCAGTTCTTC
CDR3aa: CVSSLRWGGDEQFF
abundance: -
v_gene: TRBV11-3
j_gene: TRBJ2-1
d_gene: TRBD2

CDR3nt: TGCAATGCTACCGTGACAGGGAATGAAAAACTGTTTTTT
CDR3aa: CNATVTGNEKLFF
abundance: -
v_gene: TRBV20-1
j_gene: TRBJ1-4
d_gene: TRBD1

CDR3nt: TGTGCCAGCAGCTCATGGCGGGAGAACACTGAAGTTTTCTTT
CDR3aa: CASSSWRENTEVFF
abundance: -
v_gene: TRBV13
j_gene: TRBJ1-1
d_gene: -

CDR3nt: TGCAGTGCTAGATCAGTGGGAGAGTCCTACAATGAGCAGTTCTTC
CDR3aa: CSARSVGESYNEQFF
abundance: -
v_gene: TRBV20-1
j_gene: TRBJ2-1
d_gene: -

CDR3nt: TGTGCCACCAGTGAACCGTCCGGGACTAGCGGGTACAATGAGCAGTTCTTC
CDR3aa: CATSEPSGTSGYNEQFF
abundance: many
v_gene: TRBV24-1
j_gene: TRBJ2-1
d_gene: TRBD2

CDR3nt: TGTGCCAGCAGTTTATGGGACAGCGCATACGAGCAGTACTTC
CDR3aa: CASSLWDSAYEQYF
abundance: -
v_gene: TRBV12-3/TRBV12-4
j_gene: TRBJ2-7
d_gene: TRBD1

CDR3nt: TGTGCCAGTCAGGGGGGGACTAACTATGGCTACACCTTC
CDR3aa: CASQGGTNYGYTF
abundance: once
v_gene: TRBV10-3
j_gene: TRBJ1-2
d_gene: TRBD1

CDR3nt: TGTACCAGCAGGACGACAGGGGAACAAAGTGAAGCTTTCTTT
CDR3aa: CTSRTTGEQSEAFF
abundance: -
v_gene: TRBV6-2/TRBV6-3
j_gene: TRBJ1-1
d_gene: TRBD1

CDR3nt: TGCGCCAGCAGCTTGAGCTTTTCTAACAATGTCTACACCTTC
CDR3aa: CASSLSFSNNVYTF
abundance: -
v_gene: TRBV5-1
j_gene: TRBJ1-2
d_gene: -

CDR3nt: TGTGCCAGCAGCTCTCTAGCGACCTCTGGGGCCAACGTCCTGACTTTC
CDR3aa: CASSSLATSGANVLTF
abundance: many
v_gene: TRBV11-2
j_gene: TRBJ2-6
d_gene: -

CDR3nt: TGCGCCAGCAGCCAAGGAGCGGGGACGAGCTATGGCTACACCTTC
CDR3aa: CASSQGAGTSYGYTF
abundance: -
v_gene: TRBV4-1
j_gene: TRBJ1-2
d_gene: -

CDR3nt: TGCAGTGCCCTGGACAAGACGACCTACGAGCAGTATTTC
CDR3aa: CSALDKTTYEQYF
abundance: once
v_gene: TRBV20-1
j_gene: TRBJ2-7
d_gene: -

CDR3nt: TGTGCCGGCAGCCCGCGGACTAGCGGAGAGACCCAGTACTTC
CDR3aa: CAGSPRTSGETQYF
abundance: -
v_gene: TRBV11-2
j_gene: TRBJ2-5
d_gene: TRBD2

CDR3nt: TGCAGTGCCTACAGGGCCTCGGACGAGCAGTACTTC
CDR3aa: CSAYRASDEQYF
abundance: many
v_gene: TRBV20-1
j_gene: TRBJ2-7
d_gene: -

CDR3nt: TGTGCCAGCAGCTTAGGAGCTAGCGGGAGTGATGAGCGGTTCTTC
CDR3aa: CASSLGASGSDERFF
abundance: -
v_gene: TRBV11-3
j_gene: TRBJ2-1
d_gene: TRBD2

CDR3nt: TGCGCCAGCAGCCCATGGCGTAACGGGCGCACAGATACGCAGTATTTT
CDR3aa: CASSPWRNGRTDTQYF
abundance: -
v_gene: TRBV4-1
j_gene: TRBJ2-3
d_gene: -

CDR3nt: TGTGCCAGTAGCTTAGCTTGGACTAGCGGGGGAGTGGAGACCCAGTACTTC
CDR3aa: CASSLAWTSGGVETQYF
abundance: -
v_gene: TRBV7-9
j_gene: TRBJ2-5
d_gene: TRBD2

CDR3nt: TGTGCCGGCAGCGTAGGCGGGATGCGAGAGACCCAGTACTTC
CDR3aa: CAGSVGGMRETQYF
abundance: -
v_gene: TRBV9
j_gene: TRBJ2-5
d_gene: -

CDR3nt: TGTGCCAGCAGTTACACAGGGGGCACTGAAGCTTTCTTT
CDR3aa: CASSYTGGTEAFF
abundance: many
v_gene: TRBV6-5
j_gene: TRBJ1-1
d_gene: TRBD1

CDR3nt: TGTGCCAGCAGTTACGCAGGGGGCTGTGAAGCTTCCTTT
CDR3aa: CASSYAGGCEASF
abundance: few
v_gene: TRBV6-5
j_gene: TRBJ1-1
d_gene: TRBD1

CDR3nt: TGTGGTAGTGGCCGGACGGGTGTAGGGTGGAATTCACCCCTCCACTTT
CDR3aa: CGSGRTGVGWNSPLHF
abundance: -
v_gene: TRBV12-5
j_gene: TRBJ1-6
d_gene: -

CDR3nt: TGCAGTGTTAGAACGGGAAGCAATCAGCCCCAGCATTTT
CDR3aa: CSVRTGSNQPQHF
abundance: -
v_gene: TRBV20-1
j_gene: TRBJ1-5
d_gene: -

CDR3nt: TGCGCCAGCAGCCAAGATCTGCTAGGGGCCATCCAAGAGACCCAGCACTTC
CDR3aa: CASSQDLLGAIQETQHF
abundance: few
v_gene: TRBV4-3
j_gene: TRBJ2-5
d_gene: -

CDR3nt: TGTGCCAGCAGTTACTCTCGGCCGTTCAGCCCTGAAGTTTTCTTT
CDR3aa: CASSYSRPFSPEVFF
abundance: few
v_gene: TRBV6-5
j_gene: TRBJ1-1
d_gene: -

CDR3nt: TGCAGTGCTCCCCGAACACAGGGCAATCAGCCCCAGCATTTT
CDR3aa: CSAPRTQGNQPQHF
abundance: few
v_gene: TRBV20-1
j_gene: TRBJ1-5
d_gene: -

CDR3nt: TGCAGTGCTATGTACCTGAGTGGCTATGAGCAGTATTTC
CDR3aa: CSAMYLSGYEQYF
abundance: -
v_gene: TRBV20-1
j_gene: TRBJ2-7
d_gene: -

CDR3nt: TGTGCCAGCACCCTCGGGAGAGGGGGTAATTCACCCCTCCTCTTT
CDR3aa: CASTLGRGGNSPLLF
abundance: -
v_gene: TRBV13
j_gene: TRBJ1-6
d_gene: -

CDR3nt: TGTGCCAGCAGTCCCAGGGGGTCTGGGACCAGCGTCCTGACTTTC
CDR3aa: CASSPRGSGTSVLTF
abundance: -
v_gene: TRBV6-2/TRBV6-3
j_gene: TRBJ2-6
d_gene: TRBD1

CDR3nt: TGTGCCAGCAGCTTAGCGGTTCAGGACTCCTACGAGCAGTACTTC
CDR3aa: CASSLAVQDSYEQYF
abundance: many
v_gene: TRBV7-9
j_gene: TRBJ2-7
d_gene: -

CDR3nt: TGTGCCAGCAGTCAGGTGGGACAAGGCATCAATGAGCAGTTCTTC
CDR3aa: CASSQVGQGINEQFF
abundance: many
v_gene: TRBV6-6
j_gene: TRBJ2-1
d_gene: -

CDR3nt: TGTGCCAGCAGTAATATTGGACAGCCTAACACCGGGGAGCTGTTTTTT
CDR3aa: CASSNIGQPNTGELFF
abundance: -
v_gene: TRBV6-5
j_gene: TRBJ2-2
d_gene: -

CDR3nt: TGTGCCAGCAGCTTAAAAACCGGGACTGTAACCTACAATGAGCAGTTCTTC
CDR3aa: CASSLKTGTVTYNEQFF
abundance: many
v_gene: TRBV11-2
j_gene: TRBJ2-1
d_gene: -

CDR3nt: TGTGCCAGCAGTCCCCGCGCGGGTTGGGACACTGAAGCTTTCTTT
CDR3aa: CASSPRAGWDTEAFF
abundance: many
v_gene: TRBV6-5
j_gene: TRBJ1-1
d_gene: -

CDR3nt: TGTGCCTGCAGCTTAAGGGGGGGGCTCGGCACTGAAGCTTTCTTT
CDR3aa: CACSLRGGLGTEAFF
abundance: few
v_gene: TRBV11-1
j_gene: TRBJ1-1
d_gene: -

CDR3nt: TGTGCCAGCAGTTTTCGCGGGAGCCGGACGAGGGAGCAGTTCTTC
CDR3aa: CASSFRGSRTREQFF
abundance: many
v_gene: TRBV28
j_gene: TRBJ2-1
d_gene: TRBD2

CDR3nt: TGCAGCGGCGTGGGACAGTGGATCACTGAAACTTTCTTT
CDR3aa: CSGVGQWITETFF
abundance: -
v_gene: TRBV29-1
j_gene: TRBJ1-1
d_gene: TRBD1

CDR3nt: TGCGCCAGCGGACAGGGGGCAGTTGGGGCCAACGTCCTGGCTTTC
CDR3aa: CASGQGAVGANVLAF
abundance: -
v_gene: TRBV6-1
j_gene: TRBJ2-6
d_gene: TRBD1

CDR3nt: TGTGCCTGCAGCTCCCCCATAGCGGAGAAGAGCTCCTACAATGGGCAGTTCTTC
CDR3aa: CACSSPIAEKSSYNGQFF
abundance: -
v_gene: TRBV28
j_gene: TRBJ2-1
d_gene: -

CDR3nt: TGTGCCTGCAGCCAAGAGTGTAATAGCAATCAGCCCCAGCATTTT
CDR3aa: CACSQECNSNQPQHF
abundance: -
v_gene: TRBV14
j_gene: TRBJ1-5
d_gene: -

CDR3nt: TGTGCCAGCAGCTCTCATGGGGCGAGGACTGAAGCTTTCTTT
CDR3aa: CASSSHGARTEAFF
abundance: -
v_gene: TRBV7-9
j_gene: TRBJ1-1
d_gene: -

CDR3nt: TGTGCCAGCAGCCTTCAGACAAGGGGCCAGGGGAGGACTGAAGCTTTCTTT
CDR3aa: CASSLQTRGQGRTEAFF
abundance: -
v_gene: TRBV11-2
j_gene: TRBJ1-1
d_gene: -

CDR3nt: TGCGCCAGCAGCCAAGATTTGGGGGGTATCGACAATGAGCAGTTCTTC
CDR3aa: CASSQDLGGIDNEQFF
abundance: many
v_gene: TRBV4-1
j_gene: TRBJ2-1
d_gene: -

CDR3nt: TGTGCCAGCAGCAGGGGACTAGCGGGAGGCACCTCCTACGAGCAGTACTTC
CDR3aa: CASSRGLAGGTSYEQYF
abundance: many
v_gene: TRBV13
j_gene: TRBJ2-7
d_gene: TRBD2

CDR3nt: TGCGCCAGCAACCAAGACCCGGGGAAAAGGTACAATGAGCAGTTCTTC
CDR3aa: CASNQDPGKRYNEQFF
abundance: -
v_gene: TRBV4-2
j_gene: TRBJ2-1
d_gene: -

CDR3nt: TGTGCCAGCAGTTTAGGGCCTAGCCAGCCCCAGCATTTT
CDR3aa: CASSLGPSQPQHF
abundance: few
v_gene: TRBV12-3/TRBV12-4
j_gene: TRBJ1-5
d_gene: -